The T cell receptor beta chain described here comes from a study of stem cell transplantation in POMP-related autoinflammatory disease. Overall study results and limits: Fewer unique TRB V-J gene pairings were identified in patients with PRAID. A trend toward lower repertoire diversity and greater clonality appeared in every analyzed T-cell subset of PRAID patients.

Note on this clone: Its matching antigen is unknown.

PRAID featured immunodeficiency plus autoinflammation. The length of the CDR3 is 13 residues. CDR1 is MNHEY, CDR2 SVGAGI, per germline. J was trimmed by 5 bases and V by 2 bases; bases with no gene match: 1. Sequencing was performed with immunoSEQ multiplex PCR; in TCRdb, only in-frame clones are kept and a portion is missing. This sample has some 65,000 clones; just over 90% occur once, and the top ten carry about 0.66%. This clonotype was sampled from a human patient with POMP-related autoinflammation and immune dysregulation (PRAID). A subset of T cells may come from the graft donor. The V gene is TRBV6-5, the J gene TRBJ1-2; 8 bases agree with TRBD1. Sequenced here: CD4+ T cells from PBMCs, sampled after stem cell transplantation. Here the CDR3 reads CASSYDRGYGYTF. As DNA, the CDR3 is TGTGCCAGCAGTTACGACAGGGGATATGGCTACACCTTC.